The subject of this entry is one TCR beta chain. Its specificity is unknown. CDR1 and CDR2 (germline): MNHNS, SASEGT. The CDR3 consists of 16 residues. The V and J ends lost 6 bases and 7 bases, in that order; junction bases with no gene match: 8. This sample was taken from a study of T cell repertoires in cytomegalovirus infection. In the study overall: Matching HLA type and CMV infection were both indicated by public TCR beta signatures. General study points: The ex vivo response was dominated by HLA-C-restricted CMV-specific TCR beta clonotypes. Of the TCR beta families, the public ones yielded a cumulative frequency that identified carriers of CMV plus the relevant HLA.

TCRdb passed the reads through MiXCR, listing each CDR3 protein once. This table has just over 450,000 distinct CDR3 sequences, under 55% appearing once. This chain uses TRBV6-1 with TRBJ2-1; 14 positions agree with TRBD2. This receptor was obtained from a human donor in good health (CMV status not recorded). Some clones in this sample may be carry-over from other donors' samples. Sequenced here: cultured PBMCs, sampled from culture after CMV antigen stimulation. Here the CDR3 reads CASRGLGTSGRNEQFF. CDR3 in DNA: TGTGCCAGCAGGGGGCTAGGGACTAGCGGGAGAAATGAGCAGTTCTTC.